Below, one TCR beta chain is given with its context. Its matching antigen is unknown. This record belongs to a study of OX40 agonist ivuxolimab in advanced cancers. Repertoires were generated with immunoSEQ multiplex PCR, while TCRdb's copy carries only in-frame clones and drops some. Of tens of thousands of clones listed, approximately 93% are singletons. The CDR3 contains 15 residues. In germline, CDR1 is MNHEY, CDR2 SVGAGI. V dropped 4 bases and J dropped 7; count of bases not matched to a gene: 5. Study conclusions and caveats: Averaging showed that CD8+ T cells had more expanded clones than CD4+ did.

The source was CD4+ or CD8+ T cells sorted from blood, collected in a trial of the OX40 agonist ivuxolimab. The chain is built from TRBV6-5 and TRBJ2-1; 12 nucleotides line up with TRBD2. The sequence derives from an adult with an advanced solid tumor such as melanoma, head and neck, liver or kidney cancer. As DNA, the CDR3 is TGTGCCAGCAGTTCCCGGACTAGCGGGGTTAATGAGCAGTTCTTC. Its translation is CASSSRTSGVNEQFF.